These 22 T cell receptor beta chains came from one sample sequenced in a study of neoadjuvant anti-PD-1 for oral cavity cancer. Clones were sequenced by immunoSEQ multiplex PCR, and TCRdb holds only the in-frame ones, with some missing. Of roughly 67,000 clones in the sample, about four fifths were seen once. This specimen consisted of PBMCs, obtained before nivolumab (anti-PD-1) treatment. Receptors originate from a person aged 35 to 85 with oral cavity squamous cell carcinoma.

This sequence joins TRBV11-3 and TRBJ1-1; D gene unclear. The V gene's germline CDR1 is SGHNT and CDR2 YENEEA. The ends were cut back, 3 bases at V and 1 base at J, with 9 bases in the middle. The CDR3 runs to 14 residues. The CDR3 protein is CASSFVYENTEAFF. In nucleotides, the CDR3 is TGTGCCAGCAGCTTTGTTTACGAGAACACTGAAGCTTTCTTT. Variable domain in full (rest from reference TRBV11-3 and TRBJ1-1): EAGVVQSPRYKIIEKKQPVAFWCNPISGHNTLYWYLQNLGQGPELLIRYENEEAVDDSQLPKDRFSAERLKGVDSTLKIQPAELGDSAVYLCASSFVYENTEAFFGQGTRLTVV.

The rearrangement links TRBV7-6 to TRBJ2-6; the D call may be TRBD1 or TRBD2 (5 bases each). Germline values: CDR1 SGHVS, CDR2 FNYEAQ. The length of the CDR3 is 17 residues. Trimming removed 1 base from V and 1 base from J, with 11 bases in between. This chain's CDR3 is CASSLVGEGSGANVLTF. In nucleotides, the CDR3 is TGTGCCAGCAGCTTAGTGGGGGAAGGATCTGGGGCCAACGTCCTGACTTTC. Combining the CDR3 with reference TRBV7-6 and TRBJ2-6 gives the whole variable domain GAGVSQSPRYKVTKRGQDVALRCDPISGHVSLYWYRQALGQGPEFLTYFNYEAQQDKSGLPNDRFSAERPEGSISTLTIQRTEQRDSAMYRCASSLVGEGSGANVLTFGAGSRLTVL.

The chain recombines TRBV10-1 with TRBJ2-7, with D maybe TRBD2 (5 bases). This CDR3 is built from 13 residues. Germline values: CDR1 WNHNN, CDR2 SYGVQD (reference sequence). V was trimmed by 2 bases and J by 6 bases, leaving 11 bases between them. The DNA for the CDR3 is TGCGCCAGCAGTGAGAGAGGGCTGGGCGAGCAGTACTTC. It codes for CASSERGLGEQYF.

The chain links TRBV7-8 to TRBJ1-5; D is undetermined. The CDR3 totals 15 residues. With 2 bases removed from V and 2 bases from J, the gap between germline ends came to 10 bases. Germline V gene data show CDR1 as SGHVS and CDR2 as FQNEAQ. The CDR3 spells CASSLRGSGNQPQHF. The CDR3, as DNA: TGTGCCAGCAGCTTAAGAGGGTCGGGCAATCAGCCCCAGCATTTT.

The chain joins TRBV10-2 to TRBJ1-5; the D is unclear. Germline V lookup: CDR1 WSHSY, CDR2 SAAADI. V was trimmed by 1 base and J by 2 bases, leaving 12 bases between them. This CDR3 region has 16 residues. The CDR3 loop is CASSEYGGYGNQPQHF. CDR3 nucleotide sequence: TGCGCCAGCAGTGAGTATGGAGGCTACGGCAATCAGCCCCAGCATTTT.

This sequence joins TRBV6-5 and TRBJ2-7; D unclear. Trimming removed 4 bases from V and 2 bases from J, with 12 bases in between. Looked up from germline, CDR1 is MNHEY and CDR2 is SVGAGI. The CDR3 has 14 amino acids. Here the CDR3 DNA reads TGTGCCAGCAGTTCCCCAGGATACCCCTACGAGCAGTACTTC. Protein sequence: CASSSPGYPYEQYF.

V and J are TRBV4-1 and TRBJ2-1; 10 bases are shared with TRBD2. This CDR3 contains 17 residues. J lost 15 bases, V lost 1 base, and 18 bases had no gene match. CDR1 is MGHRA and CDR2 is YSYEKL in the germline V gene. The CDR3, as DNA: TGCGCCAGCAGCCAAGGAGGGGGGAGGACTAGCGGTAAAAGGCGGTTCTTC. Its translation is CASSQGGGRTSGKRRFF.

The chain combines TRBV27 with TRBJ2-3; the D gene is possibly TRBD2 (5 bases). Trimming removed 7 bases from V and 0 bases from J, with 14 bases in between. Germline assignment: CDR1 MNHEY and CDR2 SMNVEV (reference sequence). This CDR3 spans 15 amino acids. In DNA, the CDR3 is TGTGCCAGCATCCCGGACTTATCTAGCACAGATACGCAGTATTTT. It codes for CASIPDLSSTDTQYF.

The chain uses TRBV7-9 and TRBJ1-2; no reliable D call. The CDR3 covers 12 residues. The V end lost 1 base, the J end lost 8 bases, and 8 bases lay between the germline ends. Per the germline V gene, CDR1 is SEHNR and CDR2 is FQNEAQ (reference sequence). CDR3: CASSLGLNGYTF. As DNA, the CDR3 is TGTGCCAGCAGCTTAGGATTAAACGGCTACACCTTC.

This chain uses TRBV30 with TRBJ1-6, with 7 bases aligning to TRBD1. This CDR3 has 14 residues. Looked up from germline, CDR1 is GTSNPN and CDR2 is SVGIG (reference sequence). J lost 9 bases, V lost 5 bases, and 10 bases had no gene match. As DNA, the CDR3 is TGTGCCTGGTCTCCAGACAGGGATTTTTCACCCCTCCACTTT. Translated: CAWSPDRDFSPLHF.

V is TRBV30 and J is TRBJ2-3; no firm D call. The CDR3 is made up of 11 amino acids. The germline CDR1 and CDR2 sequences are GTSNPN and SVGIG (reference sequence). The V gene lost 5 bases and the J gene lost 7 bases, with 10 bases spanning the gap. CDR3 nucleotide sequence: TGTGCCTGGTCCCCGGGTTATACGCAGTATTTT. It encodes CAWSPGYTQYF. The full variable domain, with the rest looked up from reference TRBV30 and TRBJ2-3, is SQTIHQWPATLVQPVGSPLSLECTVEGTSNPNLYWYRQAAGRGLQLLFYSVGIGQISSEVPQNLSASRPQDRQFILSSKKLLLSDSGFYLCAWSPGYTQYFGPGTRLTVL.

In the case of this clone: Other DNA sequences from this sample encode an identical CDR3 as well. The chain is built from TRBV5-1 and TRBJ2-2, with a weak D call TRBD1 (5 bases). Trimming shortened V by 0 bases and J by 6 bases, and 6 bases separated the two germline ends. This CDR3 has 13 amino acids. Germline V gives CDR1 SGHRS, CDR2 YFSETQ. The CDR3 nucleotides are TGCGCCAGCAGCTTGGGGGGCGCCGGGGAGCTGTTTTTT. Amino acids: CASSLGGAGELFF.

This chain links TRBV5-1 with TRBJ1-2; D ambiguous. Germline-derived CDR1 and CDR2 are SGHRS and YFSETQ. The V end lost 0 bases, the J end lost 8 bases, and 14 bases lay between the germline ends. This CDR3 spans 14 amino acids. CDR3 sequence: CASSLAFTPAGYTF. CDR3 nucleotides: TGCGCCAGCAGCTTGGCGTTCACGCCCGCGGGCTACACCTTC. Together with reference TRBV5-1 and TRBJ1-2, the CDR3 gives the full variable domain: KAGVTQTPRYLIKTRGQQVTLSCSPISGHRSVSWYQQTPGQGLQFLFEYFSETQRNKGNFPGRFSGRQFSNSRSEMNVSTLELGDSALYLCASSLAFTPAGYTFGSGTRLTVV.

This clone came up once. The rearrangement links TRBV6-6 to TRBJ2-1; no clear D gene. The CDR3 totals 12 residues. In germline, CDR1 is MNHNY, CDR2 SVGAGI (reference sequence). Deletions cut 7 bases from V and 9 bases from J, with 13 bases between. CDR3 protein: CASMGHRGEQFF. The DNA of the CDR3 is TGTGCCAGCATGGGCCATCGCGGTGAGCAGTTCTTC.

This clone is a singleton in its sample. The chain recombines TRBV5-1 with TRBJ2-3; D remains unclear. Germline V gene sequence: CDR1 SGHRS, CDR2 YFSETQ. V lost 4 bases and J lost 5, with 17 bases in between. The CDR3 loop spans 15 amino acids. The CDR3 region has the DNA TGCGCCAGCAGCGTGACGGCAGGATTGTTAGATACGCAGTATTTT. This gives the protein CASSVTAGLLDTQYF.

V gene TRBV20-1 combines with J gene TRBJ1-2, with D uncertain. The V and J ends lost 0 bases and 8 bases respectively, with 4 bases between them. Germline CDR1 and CDR2: DFQATT and SNEGSKA (reference sequence). The CDR3 runs to 10 residues. The CDR3 DNA reads TGCAGTGCTAGAGAAGGCGGCTACACCTTC. Translation: CSAREGGYTF.

This clone came up once. This sequence joins TRBV10-3 and TRBJ2-3, with TRBD2 identical over 13 bases. V gave up 10 bases and J gave up 2 bases; unmatched junction bases: 9. Germline V gene data show CDR1 as ENHRY and CDR2 as SYGVKD. The CDR3 is made up of 16 amino acids. The CDR3: CASRTSGSGDTDTQYF. The DNA of the CDR3 is TGTGCCAGTAGGACTAGCGGGAGTGGAGACACAGATACGCAGTATTTT.

The rearrangement joins TRBV27 to TRBJ1-2; TRBD1 matches 9 bases. The CDR3 runs 15 residues. Per the germline V gene, CDR1 is MNHEY and CDR2 is SMNVEV (reference sequence). V lost 1 base, J lost 4 bases, and 4 bases stayed unmatched. The CDR3 coding sequence is TGTGCCAGCAGTTTATTTACAGGGGGCGTCTATGGCTACACCTTC. This gives the protein CASSLFTGGVYGYTF.

This clone was counted only a few times. The V call is TRBV7-9, the J call TRBJ2-5; D uncertain. With 2 bases removed from V and 2 bases from J, the gap between germline ends came to 9 bases. The CDR3 consists of 14 residues. The V gene's germline CDR1 is SEHNR and CDR2 FQNEAQ (reference sequence). CDR3 nucleotide sequence: TGTGCCAGCAGCTTAACCCGAGAGCAAGAGACCCAGTACTTC. It codes for CASSLTREQETQYF.

This clone showed up just a few times. This chain joins TRBV6-1 and TRBJ1-4; no clear D gene. Deletions cut 1 base from V and 7 bases from J, with 7 bases between. The CDR3 has 13 residues. Germline lookup yields CDR1 MNHNS and CDR2 SASEGT. CDR3 sequence reads: CASSEVDGEKLFF. Written as DNA, the CDR3 is TGTGCCAGCAGTGAAGTAGATGGTGAAAAACTGTTTTTT.

The chain links TRBV19 to TRBJ2-7, with 9 bases aligning to TRBD1. The CDR3 spans 13 residues. Germline CDR1 reads LNHDA; CDR2 reads SQIVND (reference sequence). Germline trimming cut 5 bases from V and 6 bases from J; bases unmatched to any gene: 5. CDR3 loop: CASSPGQGTEQYF. For the CDR3, the DNA is TGTGCCAGTAGTCCGGGACAGGGAACCGAGCAGTACTTC.

In its sample, this clone was seen once. The chain carries TRBV27 and TRBJ1-2; D may be TRBD1 (6 bases). V was trimmed by 8 bases and J by 7 bases, leaving 23 bases between them. CDR1 and CDR2 (germline): MNHEY, SMNVEV (reference sequence). The CDR3 extends over 15 amino acids. The CDR3 nucleotides are TGTGCCAGCCATACTACAGGGAAGTTACCAGGTGGCTACACCTTC. Its translation: CASHTTGKLPGGYTF.